Each of the 27 T cell receptor beta chains below was sequenced from the same sample in a study of T cells in Graves' hyperthyroidism and ophthalmopathy. Using RNA transcripts as the source, TCR beta CDR3 regions were amplified. The HTBI primer set drove a first-round RT-PCR of the TCR CDR3. Each CDR3 protein gets one entry after TCRdb re-called the multiplex PCR reads with MiXCR. Of 450,000 to 650,000 distinct CDR3 sequences listed, 17% were seen once; the top ten hold around 17%. Input material: blood. The receptors were gathered from a young woman with Graves' ophthalmopathy.

This clonotype was recorded at least ten times. The rearrangement links TRBV6-1 to TRBJ2-1, with no clear D. The CDR3 totals 14 residues. V shed 1 base and J shed 1 base, with 5 bases lying between them. Germline values: CDR1 MNHNS, CDR2 SASEGT. CDR3 region: CASSEGPSYNEQFF. The CDR3 bases are TGTGCCAGCAGTGAAGGGCCGTCCTACAATGAGCAGTTCTTC.

This clonotype was recorded many times. The V and J genes are TRBV28 and TRBJ1-5, with 9 bases identical to TRBD1. CDR3 length: 15 amino acids. CDR1 is MDHEN, CDR2 SYDVKM, per germline. V was clipped by 2 bases and J by 7 bases; unmatched bases: 6. The DNA for the CDR3 is TGTGCCAGCAGTTTACGACAGGGGGAGGGGCAGCCCCAGCATTTT. Amino acids: CASSLRQGEGQPQHF.

This clonotype has just one count. This chain connects TRBV2 to TRBJ2-2, with 9 bases lining up with TRBD2. The CDR3 length is 14 residues. V was pared by 8 bases and J by 2 bases, with 3 bases of the junction left unmatched. CDR1 SNHLY and CDR2 FYNNEI come from the germline V gene. The CDR3 DNA follows: TGTGCCAGCCGACTAGCGGATAACACCGGGGAGCTGTTTTTT. It translates to CASRLADNTGELFF.

The chain links TRBV19 to TRBJ2-2; TRBD1 agrees at 8 bases. V dropped 3 bases and J dropped 7; count of bases not matched to a gene: 7. This CDR3 spans 15 amino acids. The germline V gene has CDR1 LNHDA and CDR2 SQIVND (reference sequence). CDR3 amino acids: CASSMVDRAVGELFF. CDR3 bases: TGTGCCAGTAGTATGGTGGACAGGGCGGTCGGGGAGCTGTTTTTT.

This clonotype was counted a few times. It may be a read error: a sequence one base away is much more abundant. The chain uses TRBV11-2 and TRBJ2-1; 10 bases map to TRBD2. This CDR3 comprises 15 residues. From germline, CDR1 is SGHAT and CDR2 FQNNGV. The CDR3 protein is CASSLVGTSAYDQFF. The CDR3 nucleotides read TGTGCCAGCAGCTTAGTTGGGACTAGCGCTTATGATCAGTTCTTC. The whole variable domain, remainder taken from reference TRBV11-2 and TRBJ2-1, is EAGVAQSPRYKIIEKRQSVAFWCNPISGHATLYWYQQILGQGPKLLIQFQNNGVVDDSQLPKDRFSAERLKGVDSTLKIQPAKLEDSAVYLCASSLVGTSAYDQFFGPGTRLTVL.

A few counts support this clonotype. The chain has TRBV7-2 and TRBJ1-5; D remains ambiguous. The ends were cut back, 5 bases at V and 8 bases at J, with 19 bases in the middle. The germline gives CDR1 SGHTA, CDR2 FQGNSA. The CDR3 contains 15 residues. The CDR3 DNA is TGTGCCAGCAGCGTGACAAACTTAATAATCGAGCCCCAGCATTTT. This codes for CASSVTNLIIEPQHF.

The V and J genes are TRBV7-3 and TRBJ2-1, with D possibly matching TRBD2 (7 bases). The germline V gene has CDR1 SGHTA and CDR2 FQGTGA. The CDR3 is 15 amino acids. V lost 5 bases to trimming and J lost 9 bases, with 20 bases between them. The CDR3: CASSPEGGGGGEQFF. The DNA of the CDR3 is TGTGCCAGCAGCCCAGAGGGGGGGGGGGGGGGTGAGCAGTTCTTC.

The chain links TRBV25-1 to TRBJ2-7; D may be TRBD1 (5 bases). The CDR3 has 14 residues. Germline lookup yields CDR1 MGHDK and CDR2 SYGVNS. Trimming pared 5 bases from V and 2 bases from J, leaving 13 bases between. DNA of the CDR3: TGTGCCAGCAGTCGTCAGGGTAACGCCTACGAGCAGTACTTC. This translates into CASSRQGNAYEQYF.

This clonotype has only a few counts. The chain employs TRBV7-2 and TRBJ2-1, with TRBD1 as a possible D gene (6 bases). V lost 5 bases, J lost 5 bases, and 10 bases lay in between. Looked up from germline, CDR1 is SGHTA and CDR2 is FQGNSA. The CDR3 is 13 amino acids. The CDR3 region has the DNA TGTGCCAGCAGCCCCGACAGGAACAATGAGCAGTTCTTC. The encoded protein is CASSPDRNNEQFF.

In its sample, this clonotype was seen a few times. This chain connects TRBV13 to TRBJ2-2; D may match TRBD1 or TRBD2 (5 bases each). This CDR3 region has 15 residues. Germline CDR1 and CDR2: PRHDT and FYEKMQ (reference sequence). V lost 4 bases, J lost 7 bases, and 16 bases lay in between. The CDR3, as DNA: TGTGCCAGCAGCTCAAACTCGGGGCAGGGCGGGGAGCTGTTTTTT. It encodes CASSSNSGQGGELFF.

Only a few counts were recorded for this clonotype. The V call is TRBV2, the J call TRBJ1-2; no reliable D call. Germline CDR1 is SNHLY and CDR2 is FYNNEI. V gave up 1 base and J gave up 8 bases, with 11 bases separating them. The CDR3 extends over 13 amino acids. The CDR3: CASSEVRAGGYTF. The CDR3 DNA is TGTGCCAGCAGTGAAGTACGGGCTGGAGGCTACACCTTC.

This clonotype was seen many times. The chain combines TRBV5-1 with TRBJ2-1; 7 bases are shared with TRBD2. Per the germline V gene, CDR1 is SGHRS and CDR2 is YFSETQ. This CDR3 has 15 residues. V trimming: 3 bases; J trimming: 2 bases; junction bases outside the gene matches: 5. DNA of the CDR3: TGCGCCAGCAGCTACAGCGGGACCGCCTACAATGAGCAGTTCTTC. The encoded protein is CASSYSGTAYNEQFF.

CDR3: CASSPLGGGLAGGQGETQYF. The DNA for the CDR3 is TGTGCCAGCAGCCCCCTCGGGGGTGGACTAGCGGGAGGTCAGGGAGAGACCCAGTACTTC. The chain employs TRBV7-3 and TRBJ2-5; 14 bases map to TRBD2. V lost 5 bases to trimming and J lost 4 bases; unmatched junction nucleotides: 18. There are 20 residues in the CDR3. Germline CDR1 SGHTA, CDR2 FQGTGA.

This clonotype has a count of ten or more. The genes are TRBV7-9 and TRBJ1-5; D is possibly TRBD1 (6 bases). This CDR3 has 14 amino acids. Trimming removed 0 bases at V and 4 bases at J, with 7 bases between. Germline V lookup: CDR1 SEHNR, CDR2 FQNEAQ (reference sequence). CDR3 bases: TGTGCCAGCAGCTTAGCGACAGGAAATCAGCCCCAGCATTTT. Amino acid sequence: CASSLATGNQPQHF.

This clonotype showed up many times. This rearrangement joins TRBV5-1 to TRBJ1-1; TRBD1 might be the D (6 bases). Germline V gives CDR1 SGHRS, CDR2 YFSETQ. V lost 10 bases to trimming and J lost 0 bases, with 13 bases between them. CDR3 length: 13 amino acids. The CDR3 DNA reads as TGCGCCTCGAGGTGGGACATGAACACTGAAGCTTTCTTT. Its protein is CASRWDMNTEAFF.

The chain couples TRBV6-2 or TRBV6-3 to TRBJ1-3, with 9 bases aligning to TRBD1. J lost 7 bases, V lost 6 bases, and 4 bases had no gene match. The CDR3 runs 13 residues. Germline CDR1 is MNHEY and CDR2 is SVGEGT. CDR3 protein: CASSRGTGNTIYF. CDR3 in DNA: TGTGCCAGCAGCCGTGGGACAGGGAACACCATATATTTT.

Worth noting for this clonotype: The DNA is left out, because the CDR3 cannot be placed on it with certainty; the CDR3 is given as TCRdb lists it. The chain employs TRBV28 and TRBJ1-1; no check of the table's D call, TRBD1, against the DNA was made. Inclusive of both ends, the CDR3 amounts to 12 amino acids. Germline V gene data show CDR1 as MDHEN and CDR2 as SYDVKM. CDR3 loop: CASDSGQAETFF.

The J gene is TRBJ2-3, the V gene TRBV9; D gene unclear. The CDR3 runs 15 residues. Trimming cost V 3 bases and J 2 bases, with 13 bases left between them. In germline, CDR1 is SGDLS, CDR2 YYNGEE. In DNA form, the CDR3 reads TGTGCCAGCAGCGACCGGACCGACATCACAGATACGCAGTATTTT. Protein: CASSDRTDITDTQYF. The whole variable domain, filled in from reference TRBV9 and TRBJ2-3, reads DSGVTQTPKHLITATGQRVTLRCSPRSGDLSVYWYQQSLDQGLQFLIQYYNGEERAKGNILERFSAQQFPDLHSELNLSSLELGDSALYFCASSDRTDITDTQYFGPGTRLTVL.

The rearrangement joins TRBV20-1 to TRBJ2-7; a possible D gene is TRBD1 (5 bases). This CDR3 region has 12 residues. Germline values: CDR1 DFQATT, CDR2 SNEGSKA (reference sequence). V was cut by 6 bases and J by 3 bases, with 12 bases left in between. This chain's CDR3 is CSADNQGYEQYF. CDR3 sequence (DNA): TGCAGTGCAGATAACCAGGGCTACGAGCAGTACTTC.

This clonotype was counted between two and nine times. J is TRBJ1-5 and V is TRBV3-1; 7 nucleotides agree with TRBD1. The CDR3 extends over 19 amino acids. Germline-derived CDR1 and CDR2 are LGHDT and YNNKEL (reference sequence). V shed 1 base and J 0 bases; nucleotides not matched to a gene: 12. The CDR3 loop reads CASSQGVRGPEDSNQPQHF. The CDR3 DNA sequence: TGTGCCAGCAGCCAAGGCGTAAGGGGGCCTGAAGATAGCAATCAGCCCCAGCATTTT.

The chain combines TRBV7-2 with TRBJ1-5, with D possibly matching TRBD1 (5 bases). Germline V gene lookup returns CDR1 SGHTA and CDR2 FQGNSA. This CDR3 contains 14 residues. Trimming shortened V by 5 bases and J by 6 bases, and 14 bases separated the two germline ends. DNA of the CDR3: TGTGCCAGCAGCCGGACAAGGGGTACTCAGCCCCAGCATTTT. Translated: CASSRTRGTQPQHF.

J is TRBJ2-7 and V is TRBV6-2 or TRBV6-3, with D possibly being TRBD1 (5 bases). The CDR3 loop spans 13 amino acids. V was trimmed by 8 bases and J by 3 bases, leaving 14 bases between them. The germline gives CDR1 MNHEY, CDR2 SVGEGT. The CDR3 reads CASSTDQFYEQYF. The CDR3 DNA reads as TGTGCCAGCTCGACAGACCAATTCTACGAGCAGTACTTC.

Comment on this clonotype: Since a much larger clone is just one base distant, this may be a read error. The chain carries TRBV4-1 and TRBJ2-1; 11 bases are shared with TRBD2. This CDR3 is built from 15 residues. Germline assignment: CDR1 MGHRA and CDR2 YSYEKL. The junction had 8 bases not matched to a gene; V was cut back by 7 bases and J by 6 bases. DNA of the CDR3: TGCGCCAGCAACCATTTTCTAGCGGGAGGCAATGAGCAGTTCTTC. It encodes CASNHFLAGGNEQFF.

With respect to this clonotype: Given a much more abundant clone one base away, this may be a read error. The V and J genes are TRBV2 and TRBJ2-1; TRBD1 or TRBD2 may be the D gene (5 bases each). Germline V lookup: CDR1 SNHLY, CDR2 FYNNEI. The V and J ends lost 6 bases and 11 bases respectively, with 26 bases between them. The CDR3 is made up of 16 amino acids. CDR3 in DNA: TGTGCCAGCAGCCGCTTTGGGGGTCCCCCGATGAATAAGCAGTTCTTC. It encodes CASSRFGGPPMNKQFF.

This clonotype appeared a single time. V usage is TRBV10-3 and J usage is TRBJ2-2, with D possibly being TRBD2 (6 bases). Germline V gene data show CDR1 as ENHRY and CDR2 as SYGVKD. Trimming removed 11 bases at V and 1 base at J, with 17 bases between. This CDR3 spans 15 amino acids. This CDR3 reads CAVHAGFGNTGELFF. The DNA of the CDR3 is TGTGCCGTACACGCGGGGTTCGGGAACACCGGGGAGCTGTTTTTT.

This clonotype was observed a few times. V and J are TRBV29-1 and TRBJ2-7, with D tentatively TRBD2 (5 bases). Per the germline V gene, CDR1 is SQVTM and CDR2 is ANQGSEA. V shed 2 bases and J shed 3 bases, with 8 bases lying between them. The CDR3 contains 12 residues. CDR3 sequence: CSVESRVYEQYF. The CDR3 region has the DNA TGCAGCGTTGAATCGAGGGTCTACGAGCAGTACTTC.

This clonotype was counted at least ten times. The V gene is TRBV20-1, the J gene TRBJ2-7, with 11 bases that match TRBD1. The trim removed 4 bases at V and 4 bases at J, leaving 3 bases unmatched. CDR1 and CDR2 from the germline V gene are DFQATT and SNEGSKA (reference sequence). This CDR3 is 13 amino acids long. CDR3 region: CSATGTGGYEQYF. The CDR3 nucleotides are TGCAGTGCTACCGGGACAGGGGGTTACGAGCAGTACTTC.